The 24 T cell receptor beta chains presented below share a single source sample, sequenced in a study of T cell responses to AZD1222 COVID-19 vaccine. The repertoire was sequenced with immunoSEQ multiplex PCR; TCRdb's copy has only in-frame clones and lacks some. In the table there are roughly 160,000 clones, 88% of which are singletons. Sequencing was performed on peripheral blood, taken on day 0 of AZD1222 vaccination. The source of these receptors is an adult in good health.

The chain joins TRBV10-3 to TRBJ2-7, with D possibly being TRBD1 or TRBD2 (5 bases each). This CDR3 comprises 15 residues. Per germline, CDR1 ENHRY and CDR2 SYGVKD. V lost 0 bases to trimming and J lost 6 bases, with 15 bases between them. This chain's CDR3 is CAISESIPGPSEQYF. For the CDR3, the DNA is TGTGCCATCAGTGAGTCGATACCGGGGCCTTCCGAGCAGTACTTC.

V and J are TRBV7-3 and TRBJ2-6, with D perhaps being TRBD1 or TRBD2 (5 bases each). The germline CDR1 and CDR2 sequences are SGHTA and FQGTGA. Trimming took 8 bases from V and 2 from J, leaving 25 bases between them. The CDR3 is 19 residues long. The CDR3 is CASSRGQGRAPAGANVLTF. CDR3 nucleotides: TGTGCCAGCTCTCGAGGGCAGGGCAGGGCCCCCGCTGGGGCCAACGTCCTGACTTTC.

This chain uses TRBV5-6 with TRBJ1-1; the D gene is possibly TRBD1 (5 bases). The CDR3 has 14 amino acids. V lost 3 bases and J 1 base, leaving 10 bases between the germline ends. Germline V gene sequence: CDR1 SGHDT, CDR2 YYEEEE. In nucleotides, the CDR3 is TGTGCCAGCAGCTGGGGCGGTTGGAACACTGAAGCTTTCTTT. Its translation: CASSWGGWNTEAFF.

This clone was recorded only once. The chain links TRBV28 to TRBJ1-4; D gene unclear. Germline CDR1 and CDR2: MDHEN and SYDVKM. The V end lost 8 bases, the J end lost 4 bases, and 14 bases lay between the germline ends. The CDR3 has 14 residues. CDR3 region: CASRSGPINEKLFF. The CDR3 DNA reads TGTGCCAGCCGATCCGGGCCCATTAATGAAAAACTGTTTTTT. Full variable domain (rest looked up from reference TRBV28 and TRBJ1-4): DVKVTQSSRYLVKRTGEKVFLECVQDMDHENMFWYRQDPGLGLRLIYFSYDVKMKEKGDIPEGYSVSREKKERFSLILESASTNQTSMYLCASRSGPINEKLFFGSGTQLSVL.

V gene TRBV11-1 combines with J gene TRBJ1-1; D possibly corresponds to TRBD1 (6 bases). Germline-derived CDR1 and CDR2 are SGHAT and FQDESV (reference sequence). CDR3 length equals 12 residues. V lost 4 bases and J 8 bases, leaving 11 bases between the germline ends. The CDR3 region is CASSSRTAEAFF. Written as DNA, the CDR3 is TGTGCCAGCAGCTCGAGGACAGCCGAAGCTTTCTTT.

CDR3 sequence reads: CASRNNRGSNQPQHF. The CDR3 region has the DNA TGTGCCAGCAGAAACAACAGGGGTAGCAATCAGCCCCAGCATTTT. V gene TRBV21-1 combines with J gene TRBJ1-5; no check of the table's D call, TRBD1, against the DNA was made. TRBV21-1 is a pseudogene segment. This CDR3 is built from 15 residues.

The chain recombines TRBV9 with TRBJ2-1, with 11 bases lining up with TRBD2. Unmatched junction bases numbered 3, after V lost 5 bases and J lost 5 bases. The CDR3 runs to 14 residues. Germline V gene data show CDR1 as SGDLS and CDR2 as YYNGEE. The CDR3: CASRGTSGNNEQFF. CDR3 nucleotides: TGTGCCAGCAGGGGGACTAGCGGAAACAATGAGCAGTTCTTC.

The chain carries TRBV29-1 and TRBJ2-7; 10 nucleotides align to TRBD1. This CDR3 spans 15 amino acids. Germline CDR1 SQVTM, CDR2 ANQGSEA. V gave up 4 bases and J gave up 2 bases; unmatched junction bases: 8. The CDR3 here is CSVVPGTGVAYEQYF. CDR3 nucleotide sequence: TGCAGCGTTGTACCTGGGACAGGGGTTGCCTACGAGCAGTACTTC.

This clone has more than one count but fewer than ten. The genes are TRBV27 and TRBJ2-3; D unclear. Per germline, CDR1 MNHEY and CDR2 SMNVEV (reference sequence). V was clipped by 6 bases and J by 2 bases, with 6 bases between them. The CDR3 has 12 residues. CDR3 protein: CASRTATDTQYF. In nucleotides, the CDR3 is TGTGCCAGCAGGACTGCCACAGATACGCAGTATTTT.

The J gene is TRBJ1-3, the V gene TRBV28; D is unresolved. Germline assignment: CDR1 MDHEN and CDR2 SYDVKM. This CDR3 is built from 11 residues. Between the trimmed V and J ends, which lost 2 bases and 8 bases, there was a span of 4 bases. In DNA form, the CDR3 reads TGTGCCAGCAGTTTAGGTTACACCATATATTTT. Residues: CASSLGYTIYF. Supplemented by reference TRBV28 and TRBJ1-3, the full variable domain reads DVKVTQSSRYLVKRTGEKVFLECVQDMDHENMFWYRQDPGLGLRLIYFSYDVKMKEKGDIPEGYSVSREKKERFSLILESASTNQTSMYLCASSLGYTIYFGEGSWLTVV.

The genes are TRBV28 and TRBJ1-4; TRBD1 agrees at 8 bases. The germline gives CDR1 MDHEN, CDR2 SYDVKM. The CDR3 has 15 amino acids. V lost 6 bases to trimming and J lost 7 bases; unmatched junction nucleotides: 10. The CDR3 DNA reads as TGTGCCAGCAGACCCCGGACAGGGAATTCTGAAAAACTGTTTTTT. Translated: CASRPRTGNSEKLFF.

This clone was counted only a few times. The gene calls are TRBV7-9 and TRBJ1-4; D perhaps matches TRBD1 (6 bases). This CDR3 spans 16 amino acids. In germline, CDR1 is SEHNR, CDR2 FQNEAQ (reference sequence). V shed 5 bases and J shed 5 bases, with 18 bases lying between them. The CDR3 sequence: CASSRGRGAENEKLFF. The CDR3 nucleotides read TGTGCCAGCAGCCGGGGGCGGGGCGCGGAAAATGAAAAACTGTTTTTT.

The chain is built from TRBV5-6 and TRBJ2-7, with D perhaps matching TRBD1 or TRBD2 (5 bases each). CDR1 SGHDT and CDR2 YYEEEE come from the germline V gene. This CDR3 region has 14 residues. V was cut by 4 bases and J by 5 bases, with 16 bases left in between. This CDR3 is CASSRWWGNDEQYF. Here the CDR3 DNA reads TGTGCCAGCAGCCGTTGGTGGGGGAACGACGAGCAGTACTTC.

Details on this clone: Other DNA sequences of this sample code for an identical CDR3. This chain links TRBV2 with TRBJ2-5, with D possibly matching TRBD1 (5 bases). CDR3 length equals 15 residues. The germline gives CDR1 SNHLY, CDR2 FYNNEI. V lost 0 bases and J 4 bases, leaving 12 bases between the germline ends. CDR3 in amino acids: CASSEALGRGETQYF. The CDR3 DNA reads TGTGCCAGCAGTGAAGCGCTTGGAAGGGGAGAGACCCAGTACTTC.

In DNA form, the CDR3 reads TGTGCCAGCAGCGTAGCGGAGACACCTTATGGCTACACCTTC. The encoded protein is CASSVAETPYGYTF. The chain is built from TRBV9 and TRBJ1-2; D remains unclear. V lost 0 bases and J 5 bases, leaving 11 bases between the germline ends. Germline V CDR1 and CDR2: SGDLS, YYNGEE. CDR3 length: 14 amino acids.

The chain combines TRBV6-1 with TRBJ1-5, with D maybe TRBD1 (6 bases). The ends were cut back, 0 bases at V and 4 bases at J, with 10 bases in the middle. CDR1 is MNHNS and CDR2 is SASEGT in the germline V gene. CDR3 length equals 15 residues. The CDR3 coding sequence is TGTGCCAGCAGTGAAGCGGGGGGGGCGAATCAGCCCCAGCATTTT. It codes for CASSEAGGANQPQHF.

CDR3 DNA: TGTGCCAGTAGGCGCCGCCAGGAGCTGAACACTGAAGCTTTCTTT. This codes for CASRRRQELNTEAFF. The chain carries TRBV19 and TRBJ1-1; no firm D call. This CDR3 contains 15 residues. Germline CDR1 reads LNHDA; CDR2 reads SQIVND (reference sequence). V was pared by 6 bases and J by 0 bases, with 14 bases between. Full variable domain (outside the CDR3, taken from reference TRBV19 and TRBJ1-1): DGGITQSPKYLFRKEGQNVTLSCEQNLNHDAMYWYRQDPGQGLRLIYYSQIVNDFQKGDIAEGYSVSREKKESFPLTVTSAQKNPTAFYLCASRRRQELNTEAFFGQGTRLTVV.

This clone came up once. The chain employs TRBV19 and TRBJ1-5; D is unresolved. The CDR3 length is 13 residues. V lost 3 bases and J lost 5, with 8 bases in between. Germline CDR1 LNHDA, CDR2 SQIVND (reference sequence). The CDR3 sequence is CASSIGEYQPQHF. The CDR3 nucleotides read TGTGCCAGTAGTATCGGAGAATATCAGCCCCAGCATTTT. The whole variable domain, filled in from reference TRBV19 and TRBJ1-5, reads DGGITQSPKYLFRKEGQNVTLSCEQNLNHDAMYWYRQDPGQGLRLIYYSQIVNDFQKGDIAEGYSVSREKKESFPLTVTSAQKNPTAFYLCASSIGEYQPQHFGDGTRLSIL.

This clone was detected once. The chain combines TRBV10-3 with TRBJ2-7; 8 bases match TRBD1. J was trimmed by 0 bases and V by 5 bases; bases with no gene match: 3. Germline CDR1 and CDR2: ENHRY and SYGVKD. This CDR3 contains 14 residues. The CDR3 sequence: CAISRGTGSYEQYF. The CDR3 nucleotides read TGTGCCATCAGTAGAGGGACAGGCTCCTACGAGCAGTACTTC.

J is TRBJ2-5 and V is TRBV10-3, with TRBD2 as a possible D gene (5 bases). Germline CDR1 is ENHRY and CDR2 is SYGVKD. V lost 2 bases and J 5 bases, leaving 12 bases between the germline ends. The CDR3 runs to 14 residues. The CDR3 loop reads CAISERSGGETQYF. CDR3 nucleotides: TGTGCCATCAGTGAGCGATCGGGCGGGGAGACCCAGTACTTC.

This chain links TRBV6-5 with TRBJ2-1, with a possible D match to TRBD1 (6 bases). The CDR3 extends over 14 amino acids. Germline CDR1 reads MNHEY; CDR2 reads SVGAGI. Trimming shortened V by 2 bases and J by 4 bases, and 9 bases separated the two germline ends. CDR3 in amino acids: CASSYRDTYNEQFF. CDR3 nucleotides: TGTGCCAGCAGTTACCGGGACACTTACAATGAGCAGTTCTTC.

DNA for the CDR3: TGTGCCAGCAGCCCGGGGGGGAAACTGTTTTTT. Its translation is CASSPGGKLFF. This chain links TRBV11-2 with TRBJ1-4; D is possibly TRBD1 (5 bases). With 5 bases removed from V and 11 bases from J, the gap between germline ends came to 9 bases. The CDR3 extends over 11 amino acids. Germline loops: CDR1 SGHAT, CDR2 FQNNGV.

V and J are TRBV2 and TRBJ2-2; D is uncertain. V was cut by 3 bases and J by 6 bases, with 5 bases left in between. The CDR3 spans 12 residues. Germline-derived CDR1 and CDR2 are SNHLY and FYNNEI. The CDR3 DNA sequence: TGTGCCAGCAGTGAGTTTCCCGGGGAGCTGTTTTTT. As protein: CASSEFPGELFF.

The rearrangement uses TRBV7-9 and TRBJ1-2, with TRBD1 identical over 7 bases. V was pared by 1 base and J by 5 bases, with 7 bases of the junction left unmatched. The CDR3 runs to 15 residues. The germline V gene has CDR1 SEHNR and CDR2 FQNEAQ (reference sequence). DNA for the CDR3: TGTGCCAGCAGCTTAGAAGACAGGGCTTTGTATGGCTACACCTTC. Its translation is CASSLEDRALYGYTF.